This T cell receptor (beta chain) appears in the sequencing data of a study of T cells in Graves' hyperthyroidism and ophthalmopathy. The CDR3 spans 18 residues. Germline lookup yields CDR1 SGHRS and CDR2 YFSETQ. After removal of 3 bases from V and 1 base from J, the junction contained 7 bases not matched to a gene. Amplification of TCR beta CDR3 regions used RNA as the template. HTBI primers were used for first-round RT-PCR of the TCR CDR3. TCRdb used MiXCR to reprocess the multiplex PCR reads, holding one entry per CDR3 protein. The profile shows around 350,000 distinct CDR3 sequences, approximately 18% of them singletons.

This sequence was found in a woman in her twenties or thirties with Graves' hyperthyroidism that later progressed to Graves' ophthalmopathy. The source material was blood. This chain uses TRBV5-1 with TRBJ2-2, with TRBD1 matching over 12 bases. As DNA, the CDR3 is TGCGCCAGCAGCTCGCGAGGGACAGGGGGCGAGAACACCGGGGAGCTGTTTTTT. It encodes CASSSRGTGGENTGELFF. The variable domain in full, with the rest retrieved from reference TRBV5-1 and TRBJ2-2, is KAGVTQTPRYLIKTRGQQVTLSCSPISGHRSVSWYQQTPGQGLQFLFEYFSETQRNKGNFPGRFSGRQFSNSRSEMNVSTLELGDSALYLCASSSRGTGGENTGELFFGEGSRLTVL.